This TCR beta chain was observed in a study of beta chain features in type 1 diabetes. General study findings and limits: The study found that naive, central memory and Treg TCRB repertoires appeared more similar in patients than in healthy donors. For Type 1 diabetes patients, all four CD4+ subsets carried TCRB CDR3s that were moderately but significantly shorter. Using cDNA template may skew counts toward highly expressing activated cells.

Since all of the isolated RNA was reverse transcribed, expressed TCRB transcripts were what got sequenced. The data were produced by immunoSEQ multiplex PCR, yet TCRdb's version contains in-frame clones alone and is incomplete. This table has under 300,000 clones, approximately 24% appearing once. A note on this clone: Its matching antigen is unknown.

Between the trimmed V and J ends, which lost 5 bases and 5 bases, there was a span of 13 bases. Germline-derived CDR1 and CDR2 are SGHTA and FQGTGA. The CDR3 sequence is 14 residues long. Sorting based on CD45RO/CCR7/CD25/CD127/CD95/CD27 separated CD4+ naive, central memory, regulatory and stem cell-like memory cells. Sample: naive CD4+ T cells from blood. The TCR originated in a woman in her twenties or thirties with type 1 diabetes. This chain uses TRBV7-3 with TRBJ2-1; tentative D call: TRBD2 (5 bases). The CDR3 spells CASSRTGLNNEQFF. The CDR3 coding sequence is TGTGCCAGCAGCCGGACGGGATTGAACAATGAGCAGTTCTTC.